The clone carrying this TCR beta chain was counted many times. The antigen remains undetermined. In the library, each TCR cDNA molecule bore its own unique molecular identifier. Each CDR3 protein is one row after TCRdb ran MiXCR on the 5' RACE reads. The sample has 7,000 to 10,000 distinct CDR3 sequences, roughly 3% seen once; the top ten hold approximately 14%. The CDR3 extends over 14 amino acids. Germline CDR1 LGHNA, CDR2 YSLEER. V lost 0 bases, J lost 8 bases, and 10 bases lay in between. The data originate from a study of spatial heterogeneity in lung cancer. Study as a whole: Detection consistently captured more beta-chain sequences than alpha-chain sequences.

Time point specified: sample taken at primary tumor resection. Study findings and constraints: In tumor T cells, estimated coverage reached around 7.6% for alpha chains and 12% to 15% for beta chains. How many expanded intratumoral alpha and beta TCRs were present tracked the tumor mutation count, which was a count of nonsynonymous mutations.

The sample was lung tumor tissue, taken at surgery. The V gene is TRBV4-3, the J gene TRBJ2-2; D call uncertain. This TCR derives from a male donor with early-stage non-small cell lung cancer. The CDR3 DNA follows: TGCGCCAGCAGCCAAGACTCCCGAACGGGGGAGCTGTTTTTT. It translates to CASSQDSRTGELFF.